The entry below describes one TCR beta chain. The sample is drawn from a study of blood T cell repertoires in COVID-19. For the study at large: Acute-phase and convalescent COVID-19 samples originated in the United States, Italy and Spain. Sources were T cells, B-cell-depleted T cells, or PBMCs; the material itself was cDNA or gDNA.

Source study methods: Amplification from reference gene primers served as the basis for estimated nucleated cell counts. Some clones are missing from TCRdb's copy, which holds only in-frame ones; the method was immunoSEQ multiplex PCR. V and J calls and clone size come straight from that table; D and trimming were deduced from the DNA. Among 150,000 to 200,000 clones listed, 90% were seen once. CDR1 MDHEN and CDR2 SYDVKM come from the germline V gene. V dropped 7 bases and J dropped 4; count of bases not matched to a gene: 12. The CDR3 sequence is 15 residues long. V usage is TRBV28 and J usage is TRBJ1-2; TRBD1 agrees at 7 bases. Sequencing was carried out using peripheral blood. The TCR originated in a man between 45 and 60 years old with acute or convalescent COVID-19. The CDR3 here is CASILTGTAPYGYTF. The CDR3 DNA reads TGTGCCAGCATCCTTACCGGGACAGCTCCCTATGGCTACACCTTC.